This TCR beta chain was identified during a study of beta chain features in type 1 diabetes. Per the germline V gene, CDR1 is SGHNT and CDR2 is YYREEE (reference sequence). This CDR3 comprises 15 residues. The V gene lost 4 bases and the J gene lost 3 bases, with 15 bases spanning the gap. This clone showed up just a few times. Expressed TCRB transcripts were sequenced because the isolated RNA had all been reverse transcribed beforehand. Profiling relied on immunoSEQ multiplex PCR, and the TCRdb table lists in-frame clones only, not all of them. The sample includes about 250,000 clones, 14% of them seen just once.

The chain couples TRBV5-4 to TRBJ2-3; no firm D call. Sequencing input: naive CD4+ T cells from blood. This clonotype originated in a woman aged 35 to 49 in good health. The CDR3 protein is CASSTAPLGTDTQYF. CDR3 in DNA: TGTGCCAGCAGCACGGCTCCCCTAGGTACAGATACGCAGTATTTT.